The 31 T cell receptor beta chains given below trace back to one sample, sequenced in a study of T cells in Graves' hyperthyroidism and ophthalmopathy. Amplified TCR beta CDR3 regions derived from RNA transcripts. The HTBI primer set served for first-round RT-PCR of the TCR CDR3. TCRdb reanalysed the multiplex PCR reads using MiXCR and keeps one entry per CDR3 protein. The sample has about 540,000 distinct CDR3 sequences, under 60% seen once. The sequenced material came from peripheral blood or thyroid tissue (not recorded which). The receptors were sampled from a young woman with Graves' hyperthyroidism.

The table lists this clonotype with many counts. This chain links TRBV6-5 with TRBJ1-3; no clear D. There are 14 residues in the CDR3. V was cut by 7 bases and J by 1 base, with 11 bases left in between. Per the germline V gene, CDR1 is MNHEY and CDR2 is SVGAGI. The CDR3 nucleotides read TGTGCCAGCACCGCGGTGGGATCTGGAAACACCATATATTTT. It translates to CASTAVGSGNTIYF.

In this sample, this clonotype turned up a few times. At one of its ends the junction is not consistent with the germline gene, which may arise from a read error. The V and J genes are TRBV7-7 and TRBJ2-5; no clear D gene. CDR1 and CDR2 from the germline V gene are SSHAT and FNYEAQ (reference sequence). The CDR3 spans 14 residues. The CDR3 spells CASSLGLGRETQYF. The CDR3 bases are TGTGCTAGCAGCTTAGGCTTAGGACGGGAGACCCAGTACTTC.

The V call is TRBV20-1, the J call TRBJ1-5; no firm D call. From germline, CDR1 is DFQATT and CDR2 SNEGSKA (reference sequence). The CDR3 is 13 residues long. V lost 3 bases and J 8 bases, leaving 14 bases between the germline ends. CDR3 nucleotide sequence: TGCAGTGCTAGTACGGGGTCCTTGGAGCCCCAGCATTTT. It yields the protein CSASTGSLEPQHF.

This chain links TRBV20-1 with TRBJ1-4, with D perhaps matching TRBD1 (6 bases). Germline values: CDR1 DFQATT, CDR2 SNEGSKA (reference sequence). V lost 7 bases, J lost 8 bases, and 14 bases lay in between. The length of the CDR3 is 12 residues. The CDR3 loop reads CSGKQGGEKLFF. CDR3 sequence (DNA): TGCAGTGGAAAACAGGGAGGGGAAAAACTGTTTTTT.

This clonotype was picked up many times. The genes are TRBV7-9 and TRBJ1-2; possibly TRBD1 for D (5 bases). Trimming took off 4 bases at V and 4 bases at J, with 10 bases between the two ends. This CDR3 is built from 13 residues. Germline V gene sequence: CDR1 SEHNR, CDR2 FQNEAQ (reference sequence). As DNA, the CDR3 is TGTGCCAGCAGCTACGGACAACTCTATGGCTACACCTTC. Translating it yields CASSYGQLYGYTF.

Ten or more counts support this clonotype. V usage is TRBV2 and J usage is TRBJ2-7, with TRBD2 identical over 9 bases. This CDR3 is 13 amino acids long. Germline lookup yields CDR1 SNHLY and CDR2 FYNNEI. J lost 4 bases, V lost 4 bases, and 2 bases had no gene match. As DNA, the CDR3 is TGTGCCAGCAGTGCTAGCGGGGAGTACGAGCAGTACTTC. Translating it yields CASSASGEYEQYF.

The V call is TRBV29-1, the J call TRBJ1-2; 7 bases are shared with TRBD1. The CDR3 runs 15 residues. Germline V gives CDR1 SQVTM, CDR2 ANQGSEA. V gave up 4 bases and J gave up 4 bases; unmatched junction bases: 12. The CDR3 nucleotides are TGCAGCGTTGCCCGGGACAGCCTATTGCCCTATGGCTACACCTTC. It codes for CSVARDSLLPYGYTF.

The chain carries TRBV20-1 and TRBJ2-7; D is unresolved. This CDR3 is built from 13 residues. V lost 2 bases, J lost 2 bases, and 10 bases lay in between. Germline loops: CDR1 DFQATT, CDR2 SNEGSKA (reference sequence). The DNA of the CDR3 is TGCAGTGCTAGAAACAGCGAGACCTACGAGCAGTACTTC. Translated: CSARNSETYEQYF.

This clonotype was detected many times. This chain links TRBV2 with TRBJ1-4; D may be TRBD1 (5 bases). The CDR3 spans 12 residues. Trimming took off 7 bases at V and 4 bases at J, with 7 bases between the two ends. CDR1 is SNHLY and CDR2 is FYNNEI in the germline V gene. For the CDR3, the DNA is TGTGCCAGCACGCAGGGTAATGAAAAACTGTTTTTT. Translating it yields CASTQGNEKLFF.

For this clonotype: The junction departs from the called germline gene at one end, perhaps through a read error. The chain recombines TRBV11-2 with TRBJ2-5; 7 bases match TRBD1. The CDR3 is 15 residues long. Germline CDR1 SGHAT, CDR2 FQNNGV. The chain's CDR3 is CASTSLPGGGETQYF. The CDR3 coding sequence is TGCGCCAGCACCTCTTTGCCAGGGGGTGGAGAGACCCAGTACTTC.

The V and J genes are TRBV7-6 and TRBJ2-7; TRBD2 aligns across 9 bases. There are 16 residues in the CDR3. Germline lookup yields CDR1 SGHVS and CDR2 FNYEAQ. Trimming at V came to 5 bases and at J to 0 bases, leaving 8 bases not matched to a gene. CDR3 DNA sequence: TGTGCCAGCAGCCAAGGACTAGCGTATAGCTCCTACGAGCAGTACTTC. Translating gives CASSQGLAYSSYEQYF.

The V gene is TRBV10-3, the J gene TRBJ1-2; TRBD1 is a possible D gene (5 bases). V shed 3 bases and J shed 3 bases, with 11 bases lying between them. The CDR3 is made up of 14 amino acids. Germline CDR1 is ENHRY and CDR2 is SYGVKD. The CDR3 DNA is TGTGCCATCAGTGAATTAGGACAACACTATGGCTACACCTTC. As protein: CAISELGQHYGYTF.

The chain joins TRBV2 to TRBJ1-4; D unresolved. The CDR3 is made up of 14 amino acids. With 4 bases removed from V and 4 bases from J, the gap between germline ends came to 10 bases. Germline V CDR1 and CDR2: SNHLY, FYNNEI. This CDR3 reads CASSGLASNEKLFF. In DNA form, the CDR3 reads TGTGCCAGCAGTGGGTTGGCAAGTAATGAAAAACTGTTTTTT.

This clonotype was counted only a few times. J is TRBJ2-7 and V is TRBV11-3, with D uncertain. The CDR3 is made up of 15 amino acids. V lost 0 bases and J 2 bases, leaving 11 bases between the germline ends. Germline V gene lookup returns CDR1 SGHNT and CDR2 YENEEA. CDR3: CASSLDPAKTYEQYF. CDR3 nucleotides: TGTGCCAGCAGCTTAGATCCAGCTAAGACCTACGAGCAGTACTTC. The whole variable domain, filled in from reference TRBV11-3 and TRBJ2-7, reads EAGVVQSPRYKIIEKKQPVAFWCNPISGHNTLYWYLQNLGQGPELLIRYENEEAVDDSQLPKDRFSAERLKGVDSTLKIQPAELGDSAVYLCASSLDPAKTYEQYFGPGTRLTVT.

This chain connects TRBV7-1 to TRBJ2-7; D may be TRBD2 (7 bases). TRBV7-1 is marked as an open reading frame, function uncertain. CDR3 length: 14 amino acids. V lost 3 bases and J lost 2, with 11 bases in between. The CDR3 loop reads CASSSDSGTYEQYF. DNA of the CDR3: TGTGCCAGCAGCTCGGACAGCGGGACCTACGAGCAGTACTTC.

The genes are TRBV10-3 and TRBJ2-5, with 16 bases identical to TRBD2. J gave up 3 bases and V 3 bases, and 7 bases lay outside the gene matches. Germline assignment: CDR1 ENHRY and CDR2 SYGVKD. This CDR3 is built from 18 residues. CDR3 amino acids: CAISEGGLAGGPEETQYF. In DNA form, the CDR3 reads TGTGCCATCAGTGAAGGGGGACTAGCGGGAGGGCCTGAAGAGACCCAGTACTTC.

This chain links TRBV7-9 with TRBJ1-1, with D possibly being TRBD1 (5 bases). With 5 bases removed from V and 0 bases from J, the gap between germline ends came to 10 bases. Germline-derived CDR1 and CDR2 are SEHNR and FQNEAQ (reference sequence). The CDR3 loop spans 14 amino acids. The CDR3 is CASSAGRMNTEAFF. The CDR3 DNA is TGTGCCAGCAGCGCGGGACGGATGAACACTGAAGCTTTCTTT. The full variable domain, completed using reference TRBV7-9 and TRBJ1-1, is DTGVSQNPRHKITKRGQNVTFRCDPISEHNRLYWYRQTLGQGPEFLTYFQNEAQLEKSRLLSDRFSAERPKGSFSTLEIQRTEQGDSAMYLCASSAGRMNTEAFFGQGTRLTVV.

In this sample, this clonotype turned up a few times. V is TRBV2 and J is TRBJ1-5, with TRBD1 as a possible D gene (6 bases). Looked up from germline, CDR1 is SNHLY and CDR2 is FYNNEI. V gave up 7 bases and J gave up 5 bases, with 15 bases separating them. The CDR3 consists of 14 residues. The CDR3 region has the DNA TGTGCCAGCACCGAGGGGGGGGCAGATCAGCCCCAGCATTTT. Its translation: CASTEGGADQPQHF.

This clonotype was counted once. CDR3 sequence (DNA): TGCAGCGCTCTCGAAGATGGAAGGCAGACCCAGTACTTC. Translating it yields CSALEDGRQTQYF. The chain links TRBV29-1 to TRBJ2-5; D call uncertain. CDR1 and CDR2 from the germline V gene are SQVTM and ANQGSEA. Trimming left V 7 bases short and J 6 bases short, with 18 bases between. This CDR3 spans 13 amino acids.

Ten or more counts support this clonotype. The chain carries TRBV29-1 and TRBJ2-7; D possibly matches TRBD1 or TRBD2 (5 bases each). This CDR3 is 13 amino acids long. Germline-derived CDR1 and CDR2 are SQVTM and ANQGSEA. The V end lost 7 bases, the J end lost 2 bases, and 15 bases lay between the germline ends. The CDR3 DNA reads TGCAGCGGCCGGGGCCAGGACACCTACGAGCAGTACTTC. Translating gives CSGRGQDTYEQYF.

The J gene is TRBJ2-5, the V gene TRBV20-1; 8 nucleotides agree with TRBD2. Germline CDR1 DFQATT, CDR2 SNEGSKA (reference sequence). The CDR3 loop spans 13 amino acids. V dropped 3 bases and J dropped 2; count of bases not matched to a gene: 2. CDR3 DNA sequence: TGCAGTGCTAGGGGGACTAGTCAAGAGACCCAGTACTTC. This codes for CSARGTSQETQYF.

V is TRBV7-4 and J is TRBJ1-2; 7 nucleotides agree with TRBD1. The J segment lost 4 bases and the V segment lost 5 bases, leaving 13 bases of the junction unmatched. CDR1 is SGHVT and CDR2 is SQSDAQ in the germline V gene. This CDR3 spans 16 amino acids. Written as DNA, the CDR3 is TGTGCCAGCAGCGGAACGCTAGCCGGGACAGTCTATGGCTACACCTTC. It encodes CASSGTLAGTVYGYTF.

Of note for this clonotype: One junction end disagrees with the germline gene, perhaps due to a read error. CDR3 coding DNA: TGTGCCAGCAGTGGGGCTTGGGGGAGGGCCCCCTACGAGCAGTGCTTC. Its translation: CASSGAWGRAPYEQCF. This chain joins TRBV25-1 and TRBJ2-7; the match to TRBD2 covers 7 bases. CDR1 and CDR2 (germline): MGHDK, SYGVNS. The CDR3 sequence is 16 residues long.

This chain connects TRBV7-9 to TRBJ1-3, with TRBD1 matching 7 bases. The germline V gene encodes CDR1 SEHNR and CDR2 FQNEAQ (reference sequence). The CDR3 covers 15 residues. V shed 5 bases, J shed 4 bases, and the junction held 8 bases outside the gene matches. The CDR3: CASSPGQELGNTIYF. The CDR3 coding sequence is TGTGCCAGCAGCCCAGGACAGGAGCTCGGAAACACCATATATTTT.

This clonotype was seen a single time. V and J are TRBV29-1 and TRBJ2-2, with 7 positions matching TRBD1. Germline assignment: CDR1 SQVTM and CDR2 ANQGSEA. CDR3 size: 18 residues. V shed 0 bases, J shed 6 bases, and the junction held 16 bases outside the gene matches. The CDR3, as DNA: TGCAGCGTTGAAGAAGAAGGCTTTAGGGGGACAGTGGCCGGGGAGCTGTTTTTT. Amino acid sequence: CSVEEEGFRGTVAGELFF.

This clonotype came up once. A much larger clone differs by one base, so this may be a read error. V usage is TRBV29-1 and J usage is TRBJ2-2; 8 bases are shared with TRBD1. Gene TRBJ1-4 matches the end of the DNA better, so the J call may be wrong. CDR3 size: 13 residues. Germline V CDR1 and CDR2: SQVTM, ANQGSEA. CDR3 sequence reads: CSVSGTGVEKLFF. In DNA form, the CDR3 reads TGCAGCGTTTCCGGGACAGGAGTTGAAAAACTGTTTTTT.

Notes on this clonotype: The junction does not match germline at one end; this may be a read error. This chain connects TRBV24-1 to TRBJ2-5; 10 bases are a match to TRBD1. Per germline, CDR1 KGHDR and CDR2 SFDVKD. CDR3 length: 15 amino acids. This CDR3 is CAISDGDRGRETQYF. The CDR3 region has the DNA TGTGCCATCAGTGATGGGGACAGGGGTCGGGAGACCCAGTACTTC.

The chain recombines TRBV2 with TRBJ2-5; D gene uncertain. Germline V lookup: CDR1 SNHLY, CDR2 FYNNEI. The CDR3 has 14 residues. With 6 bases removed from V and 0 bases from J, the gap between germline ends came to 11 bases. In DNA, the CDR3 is TGTGCCAGCAGCTACCAACGAGACCAAGAGACCCAGTACTTC. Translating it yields CASSYQRDQETQYF.

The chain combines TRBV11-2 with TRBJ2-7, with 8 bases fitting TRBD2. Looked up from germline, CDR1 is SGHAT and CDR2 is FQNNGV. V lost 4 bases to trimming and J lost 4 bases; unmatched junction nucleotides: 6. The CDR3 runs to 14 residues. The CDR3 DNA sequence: TGTGCCAGCAGCTCCTATAGCGGGATATACGAGCAGTACTTC. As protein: CASSSYSGIYEQYF.

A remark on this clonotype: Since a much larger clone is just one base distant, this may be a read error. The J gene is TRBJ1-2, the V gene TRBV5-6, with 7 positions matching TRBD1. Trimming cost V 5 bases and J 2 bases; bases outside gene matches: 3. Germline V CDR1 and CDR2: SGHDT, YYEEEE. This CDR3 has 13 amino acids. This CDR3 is CASRLTGNYGYTF. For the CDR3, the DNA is TGTGCCAGCAGACTGACAGGGAACTATGGCTACACCTTC.

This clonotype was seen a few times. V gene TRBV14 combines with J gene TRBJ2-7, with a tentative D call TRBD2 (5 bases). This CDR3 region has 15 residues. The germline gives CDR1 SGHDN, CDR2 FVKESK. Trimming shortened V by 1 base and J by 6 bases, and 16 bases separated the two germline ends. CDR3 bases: TGTGCCAGCAGCCAAGGCCTCCCGGGGTTCGGCGAGCAGTACTTC. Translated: CASSQGLPGFGEQYF.